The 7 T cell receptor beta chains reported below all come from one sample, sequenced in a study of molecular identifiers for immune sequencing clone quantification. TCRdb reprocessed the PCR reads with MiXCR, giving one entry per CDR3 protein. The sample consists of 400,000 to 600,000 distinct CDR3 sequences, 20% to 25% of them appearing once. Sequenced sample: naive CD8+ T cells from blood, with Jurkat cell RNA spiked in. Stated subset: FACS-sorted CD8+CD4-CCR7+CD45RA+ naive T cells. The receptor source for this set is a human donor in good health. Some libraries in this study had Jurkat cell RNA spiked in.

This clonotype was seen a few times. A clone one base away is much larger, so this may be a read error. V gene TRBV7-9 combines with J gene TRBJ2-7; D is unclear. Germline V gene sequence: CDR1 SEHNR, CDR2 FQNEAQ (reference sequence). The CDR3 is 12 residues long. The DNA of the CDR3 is TGTACCAGCAGCTCAGAAGAGTACGAGCAGTACTTC. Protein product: CTSSSEEYEQYF.

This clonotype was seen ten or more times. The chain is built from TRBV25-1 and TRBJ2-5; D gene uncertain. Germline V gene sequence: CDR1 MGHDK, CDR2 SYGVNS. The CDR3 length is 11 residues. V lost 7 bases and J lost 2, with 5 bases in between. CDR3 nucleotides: TGTGCCAGCATAGGACAAGAGACCCAGTACTTC. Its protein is CASIGQETQYF.

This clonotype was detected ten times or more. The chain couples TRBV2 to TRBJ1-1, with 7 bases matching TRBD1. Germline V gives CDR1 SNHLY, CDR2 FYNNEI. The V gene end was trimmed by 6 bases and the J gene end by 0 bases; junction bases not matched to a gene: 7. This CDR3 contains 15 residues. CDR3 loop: CASRSGQPLNTEAFF. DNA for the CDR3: TGTGCCAGCAGATCGGGACAGCCCTTGAACACTGAAGCTTTCTTT.

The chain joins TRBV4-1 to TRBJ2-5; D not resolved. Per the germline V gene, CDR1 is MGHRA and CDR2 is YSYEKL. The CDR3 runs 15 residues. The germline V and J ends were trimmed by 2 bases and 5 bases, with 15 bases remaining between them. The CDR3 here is CASSQTILVEETQYF. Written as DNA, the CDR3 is TGCGCCAGCAGCCAAACGATCCTGGTCGAGGAGACCCAGTACTTC.

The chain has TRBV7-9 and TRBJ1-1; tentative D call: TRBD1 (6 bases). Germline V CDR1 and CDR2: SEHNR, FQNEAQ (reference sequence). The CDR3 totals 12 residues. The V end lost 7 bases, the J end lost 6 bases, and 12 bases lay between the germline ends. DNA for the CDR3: TGTGCCAGCAACACAGGGTCCCCTGAAGCTTTCTTT. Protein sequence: CASNTGSPEAFF.

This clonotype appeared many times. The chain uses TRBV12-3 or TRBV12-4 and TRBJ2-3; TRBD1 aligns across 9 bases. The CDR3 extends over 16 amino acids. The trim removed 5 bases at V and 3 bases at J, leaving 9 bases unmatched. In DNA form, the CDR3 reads TGTGCCAGCAGTCTAACCTACAGGGGGCGAACAGATACGCAGTATTTT. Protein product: CASSLTYRGRTDTQYF.

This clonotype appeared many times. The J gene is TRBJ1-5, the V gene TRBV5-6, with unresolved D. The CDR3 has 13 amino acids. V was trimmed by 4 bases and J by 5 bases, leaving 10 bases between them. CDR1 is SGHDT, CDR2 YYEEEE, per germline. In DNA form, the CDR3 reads TGTGCCAGCAGCGTCGGTGGGTATCAGCCCCAGCATTTT. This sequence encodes CASSVGGYQPQHF.